The 8 T cell receptor beta chains in this list originate from one sample, sequenced in a study of cytomegalovirus exposure and HLA in healthy donors. 60 Vbeta and 13 Jbeta primers were used in PCR. Using immunoSEQ multiplex PCR, the repertoire was profiled, and TCRdb retains in-frame clones only, with some absent. The sample records about 150,000 clones, 55% to 80% being singletons. The sample consisted of PBMCs. The receptors stem from an older woman in good health and CMV-seropositive.

V and J are TRBV7-2 and TRBJ2-1, with D possibly being TRBD1 (6 bases). V was trimmed by 3 bases and J by 0 bases, leaving 12 bases between them. The CDR3 has 16 residues. CDR1 is SGHTA and CDR2 is FQGNSA in the germline V gene. CDR3 loop: CASSFLGALSYNEQFF. The CDR3 coding sequence is TGTGCCAGCAGCTTCCTGGGGGCCCTCTCCTACAATGAGCAGTTCTTC.

This clone was seen only a few times. The chain couples TRBV7-9 to TRBJ2-1; 7 bases fit TRBD1. The trim removed 1 base at V and 8 bases at J, leaving 11 bases unmatched. CDR1 is SEHNR, CDR2 FQNEAQ, per germline (reference sequence). The CDR3 sequence is 16 residues long. The CDR3 spells CASSLGRQGNLDEQFF. CDR3 sequence (DNA): TGTGCCAGCAGCTTAGGTCGACAGGGCAACCTCGATGAGCAGTTCTTC. The full variable domain, rest sourced from reference TRBV7-9 and TRBJ2-1, is DTGVSQNPRHKITKRGQNVTFRCDPISEHNRLYWYRQTLGQGPEFLTYFQNEAQLEKSRLLSDRFSAERPKGSFSTLEIQRTEQGDSAMYLCASSLGRQGNLDEQFFGPGTRLTVL.

The chain is built from TRBV19 and TRBJ2-7; 8 nucleotides match TRBD1. The length of the CDR3 is 15 residues. CDR1 LNHDA and CDR2 SQIVND come from the germline V gene (reference sequence). The V and J ends lost 4 bases and 3 bases, in that order; junction bases with no gene match: 8. The chain's CDR3 is CASSTQGRGLYEQYF. CDR3 in DNA: TGTGCCAGTAGTACCCAGGGCAGGGGGCTCTACGAGCAGTACTTC.

A few counts support this clone. The V gene is TRBV28, the J gene TRBJ2-2, with 8 positions matching TRBD1. Trimming cost V 6 bases and J 1 base; bases outside gene matches: 19. CDR1 is MDHEN, CDR2 SYDVKM, per germline. This CDR3 comprises 20 residues. The CDR3 DNA reads as TGTGCCAGCAGCCTACTAAAACAGGGGGAAGGATCGCTGAACACCGGGGAGCTGTTTTTT. This encodes CASSLLKQGEGSLNTGELFF.

J is TRBJ2-7 and V is TRBV28; 9 nucleotides agree with TRBD1. This CDR3 is built from 15 residues. V gave up 5 bases and J gave up 7 bases; unmatched junction bases: 12. The germline V gene has CDR1 MDHEN and CDR2 SYDVKM. The CDR3 DNA is TGTGCCAGCAGTAGGGACAGGGAGGTTGGGGGAGAGCAGTACTTC. Protein sequence: CASSRDREVGGEQYF.

J is TRBJ1-2 and V is TRBV11-2; D is unclear. V lost 1 base and J 7 bases, leaving 16 bases between the germline ends. This CDR3 has 15 residues. Germline CDR1 SGHAT, CDR2 FQNNGV. The CDR3 here is CASSLGTQPGPGYTF. The CDR3, as DNA: TGTGCCAGCAGCTTAGGGACTCAACCCGGGCCTGGCTACACCTTC.

This clone was observed a few times. The chain joins TRBV6-5 to TRBJ1-1, with a tentative D call TRBD1 (6 bases). The V end was cut by 0 bases, the J end by 4 bases, with 9 bases between. Germline values: CDR1 MNHEY, CDR2 SVGAGI. The CDR3 covers 14 residues. CDR3 sequence: CASSYSGGRTEAFF. The CDR3 nucleotides read TGTGCCAGCAGTTACTCGGGGGGGCGCACTGAAGCTTTCTTT.

J is TRBJ2-3 and V is TRBV18, with TRBD1 identical over 7 bases. V shed 4 bases and J 3 bases; nucleotides not matched to a gene: 4. The CDR3 spans 14 residues. In germline, CDR1 is KGHSH, CDR2 LQKENI. The CDR3, as DNA: TGTGCCAGCTCACGACAGGGAACAACAGATACGCAGTATTTT. As protein: CASSRQGTTDTQYF.